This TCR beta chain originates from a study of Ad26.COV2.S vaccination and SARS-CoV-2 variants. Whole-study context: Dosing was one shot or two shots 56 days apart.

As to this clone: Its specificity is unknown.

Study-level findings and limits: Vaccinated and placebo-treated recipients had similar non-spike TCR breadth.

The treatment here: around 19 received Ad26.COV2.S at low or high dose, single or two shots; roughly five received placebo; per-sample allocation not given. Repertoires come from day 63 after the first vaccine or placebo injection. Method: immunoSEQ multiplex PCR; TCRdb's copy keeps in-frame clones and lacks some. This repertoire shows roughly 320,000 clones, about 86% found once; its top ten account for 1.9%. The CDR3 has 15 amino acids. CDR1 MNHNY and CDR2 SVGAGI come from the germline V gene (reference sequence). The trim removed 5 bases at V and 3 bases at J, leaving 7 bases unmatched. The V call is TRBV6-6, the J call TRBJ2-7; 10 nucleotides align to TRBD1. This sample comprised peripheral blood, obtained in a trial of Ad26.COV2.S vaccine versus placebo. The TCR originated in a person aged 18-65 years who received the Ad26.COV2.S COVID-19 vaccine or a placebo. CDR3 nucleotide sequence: TGTGCCAGCAGTCCGCCGACAGGGGGCATCTACGAGCAGTACTTC. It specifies CASSPPTGGIYEQYF.